This TCR beta chain was sequenced during a study of identical twins. V was clipped by 5 bases and J by 8 bases; unmatched bases: 17. CDR3 length: 16 residues. This clonotype was counted many times. TCRdb processed the 5' RACE reads anew with MiXCR; each CDR3 protein has one entry. The sample lists roughly 250,000 distinct CDR3 sequences, 7% occurring once. The data were also submitted as part of a second study, on yellow fever vaccine responses in identical twins.

The chain joins TRBV12-3 or TRBV12-4 to TRBJ1-2; 7 bases match TRBD1. The TCR comes from a woman between 18 and 29 years old in good health. Material for sequencing was memory (CD45RO+) T cells sorted from blood. This chain's CDR3 is CASSTPPTDRARGYTF. The CDR3 DNA reads TGTGCCAGCAGTACCCCCCCCACCGACAGGGCGCGGGGCTACACCTTC.